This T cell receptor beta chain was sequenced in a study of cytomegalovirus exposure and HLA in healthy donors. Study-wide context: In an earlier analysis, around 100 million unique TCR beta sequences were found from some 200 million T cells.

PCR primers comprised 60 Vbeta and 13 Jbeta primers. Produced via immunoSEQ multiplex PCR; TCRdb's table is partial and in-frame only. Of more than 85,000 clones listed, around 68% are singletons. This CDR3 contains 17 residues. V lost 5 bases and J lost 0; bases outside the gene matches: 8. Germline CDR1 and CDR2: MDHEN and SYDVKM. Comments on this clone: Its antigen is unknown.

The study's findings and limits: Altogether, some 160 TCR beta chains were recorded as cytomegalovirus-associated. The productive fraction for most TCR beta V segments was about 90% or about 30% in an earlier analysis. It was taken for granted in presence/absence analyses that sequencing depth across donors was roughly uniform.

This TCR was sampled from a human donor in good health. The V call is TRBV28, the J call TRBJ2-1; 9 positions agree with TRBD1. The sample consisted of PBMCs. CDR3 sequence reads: CASSPLGTGSSYNEQFF. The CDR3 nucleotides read TGTGCCAGCAGTCCGCTGGGGACAGGGAGCTCCTACAATGAGCAGTTCTTC. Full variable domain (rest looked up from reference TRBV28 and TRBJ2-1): DVKVTQSSRYLVKRTGEKVFLECVQDMDHENMFWYRQDPGLGLRLIYFSYDVKMKEKGDIPEGYSVSREKKERFSLILESASTNQTSMYLCASSPLGTGSSYNEQFFGPGTRLTVL.